This T cell receptor delta chain was sequenced during a study of DNA immune sequencing with unique molecular identifiers (dated by TCRdb to about 2020). About the investigation overall: Immunomagnetic cell separation was used to enrich gammadelta T cells from buffy coats, and the genomic DNA of the enriched gammadelta T cells was sequenced. Fluorescence-activated cell sorting was used to enrich gammadelta T cells from PBMC of fewer than 11 healthy individuals. To compare enriched with non-enriched material, 85 to 100 ng of enriched gammadelta T-cell DNA and around 1 ug of non-enriched PBMC DNA were sequenced. An ultrasensitive DNA-based TRD repertoire sequencing method using PCR-introduced unique molecular identifiers was developed and validated in the study. Validation of the method was performed on synthetic reference molecules and on blood samples from healthy individuals. All donors were healthy people, and roughly ten of the donors were profiled using sorted gammadelta T cells from peripheral blood. Study-wide conclusions, independent of this receptor: Novel TRD sequences not targeted by the primers cannot be detected by the primer-based approach. Healthy donors differed in TRD repertoire diversity, and several donors were highly oligoclonal, meaning the top 5 clonotypes made up more than half of productive molecules. TRDV2 paired with TRDJ1 was the most common TRD rearrangement among clonotypes in healthy donors.

Note on this clone: This receptor's antigen is unknown. A read error likely explains why the TCRdb protein, taken from a much larger clone, differs from this DNA's translation at residue 5; the protein shown is translated from the DNA.

The library came from multiplex PCR. A 32-plex assay with primers for all 8 TRDV and 4 TRDJ genes covering the CDR3 was used to amplify genomic DNA. During approximately 3 cycles of barcoding PCR, a 12-nucleotide UMI was attached, and a second PCR using Illumina adapter primers followed. AMPure XP beads were used to purify the libraries, whose quality was checked on a Fragment Analyzer using the HS NGS Fragment kit. Sequencing was run on an Illumina MiniSeq mid-output kit with roughly 20% PhiX and 150 cycles of paired-end reads. In the original analysis: MIGEC version 1.2.9 was used to process reads, grouping reads by UMI and building error-corrected consensus sequences. Modified VDJtools version 1.2.1 scripts and the tcR R package were used for post-processing. Identical DNA sequences were merged into single rows after TCRdb reprocessed the public reads with CATT. What appears here as the V and J calls and clone size reflects TCRdb's work, not the paper's. Recorded for this sample are just over 1,500 delta-chain clones; 9.5% to 15% of them occurred a single time. The ten largest make up roughly 58% of the sample.

The CDR3 runs 20 residues from the cysteine to the phenylalanine. Of all the DNA, just the CDR3 is kept, 60 bases in frame from base 1. CDR1 is given as GEAIGNYY and CDR2 as EKD, both from the germline V gene. The V end loses 3 bases and the J end loses 1 base, and a stretch of 21 bases separates them. Recombination connected TRDV2 to TRDJ3; the D gene remains uncertain. The receptor comes from a human donor in good health. Sample: gamma-delta T cells enriched from blood buffy coat, or unenriched PBMCs (not recorded which). The CDR3 protein sequence reads: CACDSLEHKNASWDTRQMFF. Here is the DNA: TGTGCCTGTGACTCCCTTGAACATAAGAACGCTTCCTGGGACACCCGACAGATGTTTTTC.